Listed below are T cell receptor beta chains from one sample, sequenced in a study of shared clonotypes between healthy human individuals. The method was immunoSEQ multiplex PCR; TCRdb's version includes in-frame clones alone and lacks a portion of them. Among around 1.9 million clones listed, roughly 91% were seen once. The sequencing input was naive CD8+ T cells from PBMCs. These receptors were collected from a man younger than 30 in good health. Some clones in this sample may be carry-over from other donors' samples. The CDR3 runs from the conserved cysteine through the conserved F or W. A D gene is named only where the DNA matches it firmly. Expanded clones are given a class, and other clones once, few, many or no size at all.

d_gene	j_gene	abundance	v_gene	CDR3aa	CDR3nt
-	TRBJ1-1	few	TRBV30	CAWRGLNTEAFF	TGTGCCTGGCGGGGTCTGAACACTGAAGCTTTCTTT
-	TRBJ1-3	-	TRBV6-1	CASSENPWGYTIYF	TGTGCCAGCAGTGAGAACCCTTGGGGTTACACCATATATTTT
TRBD1	TRBJ2-5	-	TRBV10-3	CAISENRGRGETQYF	TGTGCCATCAGTGAAAACAGGGGTCGGGGAGAGACCCAGTACTTC
-	TRBJ1-1	once	TRBV5-1	CASSLAQGAIMNTEAFF	TGCGCCAGCAGCTTGGCCCAAGGGGCGATCATGAACACTGAAGCTTTCTTT
-	TRBJ1-3	-	TRBV6-6	CASSSQWGSGNTIYF	TGTGCCAGCAGTTCACAGTGGGGCTCTGGAAACACCATATATTTT
TRBD2	TRBJ2-7	-	TRBV27	CASQGLAEPSYEQYF	TGTGCCAGCCAAGGACTAGCGGAGCCCTCCTACGAGCAGTACTTC
-	TRBJ2-1	-	TRBV6-4	CASSEVYGAPNEQFF	TGTGCCAGCAGTGAAGTATACGGGGCCCCCAATGAGCAGTTCTTC
TRBD1	TRBJ2-3	-	TRBV29-1	CSVSRTGGTTDTQYF	TGCAGCGTTTCCCGGACAGGGGGCACCACAGATACGCAGTATTTT
TRBD2	TRBJ2-1	-	TRBV7-6	CASSLVGLALNEQFF	TGTGCCAGCAGCTTAGTGGGACTAGCTCTCAATGAGCAGTTCTTC
-	TRBJ2-1	-	TRBV6-5	CASSLNRAENEQFF	TGTGCCAGCAGTTTAAACAGGGCAGAGAATGAGCAGTTCTTC
-	TRBJ2-2	-	TRBV29-1	CSVVFGGELFF	TGCAGCGTTGTTTTCGGCGGGGAGCTGTTTTTT
-	TRBJ2-7	-	TRBV7-3	CASSPTFNYEQYF	TGTGCCAGCAGCCCTACTTTTAACTACGAGCAGTACTTC
-	TRBJ1-2	-	TRBV19	CASGVFAQGYGYTF	TGTGCCAGTGGGGTTTTCGCCCAGGGATATGGCTACACCTTC
-	TRBJ2-2	-	TRBV28	CASSLVAVNTGELFF	TGTGCCAGCAGTTTAGTTGCAGTGAACACCGGGGAGCTGTTTTTT
TRBD2	TRBJ2-5	-	TRBV7-9	CASSSGLAGVGETQYF	TGTGCCAGCAGCTCCGGACTAGCGGGAGTTGGAGAGACCCAGTACTTC
TRBD2	TRBJ2-2	-	TRBV6-6	CASSYLAGGGTGELFF	TGTGCCAGCAGTTACCTGGCGGGAGGGGGTACCGGGGAGCTGTTTTTT
-	TRBJ1-2	-	TRBV9	CASSVTGQPTGYTF	TGTGCCAGCAGCGTGACTGGACAGCCGACAGGCTACACCTTC
TRBD2	TRBJ2-7	-	TRBV19	CASSIAGGGFYEQYF	TGTGCCAGTAGTATAGCGGGAGGGGGTTTCTACGAGCAGTACTTC
-	TRBJ1-5	-	TRBV9	CASSVAGGSNQPQHF	TGTGCCAGCAGCGTAGCGGGCGGGAGCAATCAGCCCCAGCATTTT
-	TRBJ1-1	few	TRBV19	CASSIGGHTEAFF	TGTGCCAGTAGTATAGGGGGGCACACTGAAGCTTTCTTT
-	TRBJ2-5	-	TRBV5-1	CASSRLETQYF	TGCGCCAGCAGCCGCCTAGAGACCCAGTACTTC
TRBD1	TRBJ1-2	-	TRBV9	CASSGLQGAGDYGYTF	TGTGCCAGCAGCGGCTTGCAGGGGGCAGGCGACTATGGCTACACCTTC
-	TRBJ2-7	-	TRBV19	CASSIGSQLSYEQYF	TGTGCCAGTAGTATAGGGTCGCAGCTATCCTACGAGCAGTACTTC
-	TRBJ2-7	-	TRBV27	CASSFPGGEQYF	TGTGCCAGCAGTTTTCCCGGGGGTGAGCAGTACTTC
-	TRBJ2-2	-	TRBV28	CASSLNLGELFF	TGTGCCAGCAGTTTAAATTTAGGGGAGCTGTTTTTT
-	TRBJ1-5	-	TRBV28	CASSPDGEGFQPQHF	TGTGCCAGCAGTCCGGACGGGGAGGGATTCCAGCCCCAGCATTTT